The T cell receptor (beta chain) described here comes from a study of Graves' ophthalmopathy and Graves' hyperthyroidism. General study results and limits: A majority of expanded thyroid clonotypes exceeding 0.001 frequency were likewise present in blood.

This clonotype has a handful of counts. Its antigen is currently unknown. The junction departs from germline at one end; a sequencing error may be responsible. The CDR3 extends over 10 amino acids. Per the germline V gene, CDR1 is LGHNA and CDR2 is YNFKEQ. Amplification of the TCR beta CDR3 regions used RNA transcripts (as template). HTBI primers served in a first-round RT-PCR, which a second-round multiplex PCR followed. Via MiXCR, TCRdb re-called the multiplex PCR reads, giving one row per CDR3 protein. There are around 470,000 distinct CDR3 sequences in the sample; about 15% occur only once, and about 9.4% lies in the top ten.

The specimen sequenced was blood. The chain carries TRBV4-2 and TRBJ2-4; D possibly corresponds to TRBD2 (6 bases). The receptor was isolated from a woman aged 25 to 45 with Graves' ophthalmopathy. This CDR3 reads CASSQGDFHF. The CDR3 DNA is TGTGCCAGCAGCCAAGGGGACTTTCACTTC.